Listed here is a single TCR beta chain. Under the authors' procedure: Estimated nucleated cell counts came from reference gene primer amplification. The table came from immunoSEQ multiplex PCR; TCRdb's copy has only in-frame clones and leaves some out. V and J calls and clone size are as listed in that table; D and trimming were resolved from the DNA. The sample shows over 200,000 clones, 70% to 90% of them seen only once. This CDR3 region has 18 residues. Germline CDR1 is SGHNT and CDR2 is YENEEA. V was pared by 4 bases and J by 5 bases, with 13 bases of the junction left unmatched. The record originates from a study of blood T cell repertoires in COVID-19. Study-wide background: Material from acute and convalescent COVID-19 was sourced from the United States, Italy and Spain. From T cells, B-cell-depleted T cells, or PBMCs came the material, which was cDNA or gDNA.

This rearrangement joins TRBV11-3 to TRBJ2-2, with 10 bases identical to TRBD1. Sequenced: peripheral blood. The clonotype originates from a woman in her 40s with acute or convalescent COVID-19. CDR3 DNA sequence: TGTGCCAGCAGCTCCCTGAGGGGGACAGGGGAGAGGACCGGGGAGCTGTTTTTT. Its translation is CASSSLRGTGERTGELFF.